Listed below are T cell receptor beta chains from one sample, sequenced in a study of radiotherapy plus CTLA-4 blockade in lung cancer. Clones were read by immunoSEQ multiplex PCR, and TCRdb kept only the in-frame ones, dropping some. This table has over 85,000 clones, around 79% appearing once. The source was peripheral blood, collected from a patient treated with radiotherapy plus ipilimumab. The receptor source for this set is a human donor with non-small cell lung cancer who had a partial response to radiotherapy plus ipilimumab. Some clones in this sample may be carry-over from other donors' samples. Both conserved end residues are part of each CDR3.

>15|TRBV4-1|TRBJ2-1
CASSQTSGGSDEQFF
>13|TRBV7-8|TRBJ2-1
CASSSWGDGEQFF
>14|TRBV27|TRBJ1-6
CASSLRQGGSPLHF
>15|TRBV5-4|TRBJ2-3
CASSHDSGGADTQYF
>16|TRBV28|TRBJ2-3
CASLSGSRGFADTQYF
>10|TRBV20-1|TRBJ2-7
CSARDESGYF
>14|TRBV5-4|TRBJ2-5
CASSYSASIREQYF
>17|TRBV18|TRBJ2-3
CASSPSLAGAGTDTQYF
>15|TRBV6-6|TRBJ2-5
CASSPTGGGGETQYF
>16|TRBV28|TRBJ1-2
CASSLGWPQGAGGYTF
>15|TRBV5-1|TRBJ2-3
CASSSQSSSTDTQYF
>18|TRBV5-1|TRBJ2-2
CASSYSRDRTSNTGELFF
>16|TRBV9|TRBJ2-1
CASSLQPGLAVNEQFF
>14|TRBV29-1|TRBJ1-5
CSVIGQGMGQPQHF
>14|TRBV5-1|TRBJ1-1
CASSLATGNTEAFF
>16|TRBV9|TRBJ2-5
CASSPGGLPYQETQYF
>16|TRBV10-1|TRBJ2-5
CASSDRGKGWEETQYF
>15|TRBV6-1|TRBJ2-5
CASSGSRGLRETQYF
>14|TRBV7-9|TRBJ1-4
CASSRAGTGGDEIF
>14|TRBV27|TRBJ1-1
CASSLRGMNTEAFF
>18|TRBV11-2|TRBJ2-3
CASSPLGPGIAGTDTQYF
>15|TRBV28|TRBJ2-1
CASSTLGTGYNEQFF
>14|TRBV7-2|TRBJ1-2
CASSPPGGNYGYTF
>13|TRBV6-1|TRBJ1-1
CASRIDRVGVAFF
>15|TRBV14|TRBJ1-2
CASSPVRQISYGYTF
>16|TRBV10-3|TRBJ1-5
CAISPGEGYSNQPQHF
>15|TRBV7-9|TRBJ2-1
CASTYGTSGSYEQFF
>15|TRBV19|TRBJ1-5
CASSIRDNGNQPQHF
>16|TRBV28|-
CASSGFITGGKYEQYF
>17|TRBV18|TRBJ2-2
CASSRRQKQTNTGELFF
>13|TRBV7-6|TRBJ1-5
CASSPDYNQPQHF
>15|TRBV5-1|TRBJ1-4
CASSWRTGGDEKLFF
>17|TRBV27|TRBJ2-2
CASSLLRGTSGTGELFF
>14|TRBV19|TRBJ2-7
CASAPSGATYEQYF
>16|TRBV7-7|TRBJ2-7
CASSLDPETQPYEQYF
>15|TRBV9|TRBJ1-2
CASSYQDRLNYGYTF
>12|TRBV30|TRBJ2-5
CAWGGTAETQYF
>14|TRBV2|TRBJ2-7
CASSGPDTTYEQYF
>15|TRBV29-1|TRBJ2-3
CSVGPTSGSTDTQYF
>15|TRBV6-5|TRBJ2-7
CASSWGTGPDYEQYF
>16|TRBV5-4|TRBJ1-6
CASSLRQGSYNSPLHF
>14|TRBV7-7|TRBJ2-7
CASSLAGQSYEQYF
>14|TRBV5-1|TRBJ1-5
CASSLGGSNQPQHF
>14|TRBV28|TRBJ2-2
CASSFIPNTGELFF
>14|TRBV29-1|TRBJ2-7
CSVEIGTGANEQYF
>12|TRBV11-2|TRBJ1-2
CASSQGGDGYTF
>16|TRBV19|TRBJ2-1
CASSIGLAGGQNEQFF
>15|TRBV7-2|TRBJ2-7
CASSGVARGSYEQYF
>14|TRBV9|TRBJ2-5
CASSLDGGRETQYF
>13|TRBV6-1|TRBJ1-3
CASSERGGNTIYF
>14|TRBV5-1|TRBJ1-2
CASSLGTVGGGYTF
>18|TRBV7-2|TRBJ2-1
CASSLQSGGVGRDNEQFF
>12|TRBV29-1|TRBJ1-1
CSVIPGQVEAFF
>16|TRBV4-2|TRBJ2-1
CASSQDGGTNYNEQFF
>16|TRBV14|TRBJ1-6
CASSQDNRGYNSPLHF